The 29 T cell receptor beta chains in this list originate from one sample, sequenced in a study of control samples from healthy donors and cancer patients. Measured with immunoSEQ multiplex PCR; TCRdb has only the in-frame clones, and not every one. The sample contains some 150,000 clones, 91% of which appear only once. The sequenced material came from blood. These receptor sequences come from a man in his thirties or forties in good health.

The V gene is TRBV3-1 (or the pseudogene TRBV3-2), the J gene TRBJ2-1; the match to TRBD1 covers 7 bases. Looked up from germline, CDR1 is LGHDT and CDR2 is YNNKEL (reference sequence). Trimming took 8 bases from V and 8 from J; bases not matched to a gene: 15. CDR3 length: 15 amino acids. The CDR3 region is CASGKMGQPGHEQFF. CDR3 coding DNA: TGTGCCAGCGGAAAAATGGGACAGCCTGGTCATGAGCAGTTCTTC.

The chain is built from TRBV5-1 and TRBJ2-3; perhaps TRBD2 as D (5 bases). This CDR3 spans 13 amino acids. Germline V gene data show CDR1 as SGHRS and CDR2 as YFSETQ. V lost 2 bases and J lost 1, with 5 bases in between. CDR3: CASSFSGTDTQYF. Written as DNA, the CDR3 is TGCGCCAGCAGCTTTAGCGGCACAGATACGCAGTATTTT.

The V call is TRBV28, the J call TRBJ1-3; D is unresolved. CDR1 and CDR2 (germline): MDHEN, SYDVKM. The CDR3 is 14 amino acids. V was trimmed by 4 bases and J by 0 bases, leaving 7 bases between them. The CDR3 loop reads CASSSGPSGNTIYF. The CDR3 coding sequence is TGTGCCAGCAGTTCTGGACCCTCTGGAAACACCATATATTTT.

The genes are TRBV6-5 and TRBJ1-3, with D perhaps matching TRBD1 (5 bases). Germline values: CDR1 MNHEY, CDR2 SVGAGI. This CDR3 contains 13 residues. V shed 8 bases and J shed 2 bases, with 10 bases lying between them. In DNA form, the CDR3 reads TGTGCCAGCCAACAGGCAACTGGAAACACCATATATTTT. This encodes CASQQATGNTIYF.

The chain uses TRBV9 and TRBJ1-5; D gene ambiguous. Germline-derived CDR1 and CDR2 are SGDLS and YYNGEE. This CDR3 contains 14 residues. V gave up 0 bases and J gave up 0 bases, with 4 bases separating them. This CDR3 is CASSVGGSNQPQHF. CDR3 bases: TGTGCCAGCAGCGTAGGCGGTAGCAATCAGCCCCAGCATTTT.

The CDR3 coding sequence is TGTGCTAGTGGTTCGGGACAGATCCACAATGAGCAGTTCTTC. It is translated as CASGSGQIHNEQFF. The chain has TRBV12-5 and TRBJ2-1; 7 nucleotides match TRBD1. This CDR3 spans 14 amino acids. V was clipped by 4 bases and J by 5 bases; unmatched bases: 5. The germline gives CDR1 LGHNT, CDR2 FRNRAP.

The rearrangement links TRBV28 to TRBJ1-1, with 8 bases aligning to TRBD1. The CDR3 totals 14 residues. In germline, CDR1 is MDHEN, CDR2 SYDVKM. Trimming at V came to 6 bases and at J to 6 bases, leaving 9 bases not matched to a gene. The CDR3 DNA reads TGTGCCAGCAGCCTCGGGGACAGGATAGCTGAAGCTTTCTTT. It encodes CASSLGDRIAEAFF.

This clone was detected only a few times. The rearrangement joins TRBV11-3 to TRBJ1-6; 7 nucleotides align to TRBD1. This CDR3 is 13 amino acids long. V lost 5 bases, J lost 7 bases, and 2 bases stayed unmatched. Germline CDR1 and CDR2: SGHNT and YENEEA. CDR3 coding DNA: TGTGCCAGCAGCCAGGGACAGAATTCACCCCTCCACTTT. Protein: CASSQGQNSPLHF.

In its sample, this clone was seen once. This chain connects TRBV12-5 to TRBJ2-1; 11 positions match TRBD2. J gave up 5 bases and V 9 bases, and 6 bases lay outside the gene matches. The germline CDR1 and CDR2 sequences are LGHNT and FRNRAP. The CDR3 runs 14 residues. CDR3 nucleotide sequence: TGTGCTAGCGGTAGCGGGGGGGCCCACAATGAGCAGTTCTTC. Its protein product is CASGSGGAHNEQFF.

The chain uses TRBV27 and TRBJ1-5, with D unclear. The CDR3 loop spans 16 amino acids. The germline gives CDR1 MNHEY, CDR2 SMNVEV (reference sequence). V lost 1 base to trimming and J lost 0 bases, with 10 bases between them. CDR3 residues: CASSLWALDSNQPQHF. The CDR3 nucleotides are TGTGCCAGCAGTTTATGGGCCCTGGATAGCAATCAGCCCCAGCATTTT.

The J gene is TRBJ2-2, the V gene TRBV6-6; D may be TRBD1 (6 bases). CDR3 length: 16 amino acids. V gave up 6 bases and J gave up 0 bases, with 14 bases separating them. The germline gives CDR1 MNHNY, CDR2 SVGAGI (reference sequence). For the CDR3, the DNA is TGTGCCAGCAGCCCCACGACAGGTTCGAACACCGGGGAGCTGTTTTTT. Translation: CASSPTTGSNTGELFF.

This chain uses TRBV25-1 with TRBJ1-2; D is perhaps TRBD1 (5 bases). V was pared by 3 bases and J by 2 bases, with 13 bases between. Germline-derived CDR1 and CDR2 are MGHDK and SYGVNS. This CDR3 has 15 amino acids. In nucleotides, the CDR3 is TGTGCCAGCAGTGATGGGGACCGCGGCAACTATGGCTACACCTTC. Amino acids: CASSDGDRGNYGYTF.

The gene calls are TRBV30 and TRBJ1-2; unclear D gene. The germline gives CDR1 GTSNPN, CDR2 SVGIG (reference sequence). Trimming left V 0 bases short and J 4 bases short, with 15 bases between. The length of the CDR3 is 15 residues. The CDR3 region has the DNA TGTGCCTGGAGTGTAGGCAGAACTTCTCCCTATGGCTACACCTTC. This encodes CAWSVGRTSPYGYTF.

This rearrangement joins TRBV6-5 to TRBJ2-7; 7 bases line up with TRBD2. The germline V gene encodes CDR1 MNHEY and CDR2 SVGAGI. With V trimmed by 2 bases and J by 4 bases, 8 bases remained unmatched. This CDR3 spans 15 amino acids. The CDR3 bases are TGTGCCAGCAGTTACGGTTCCGGGGGGTATTACGAGCAGTACTTC. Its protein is CASSYGSGGYYEQYF.

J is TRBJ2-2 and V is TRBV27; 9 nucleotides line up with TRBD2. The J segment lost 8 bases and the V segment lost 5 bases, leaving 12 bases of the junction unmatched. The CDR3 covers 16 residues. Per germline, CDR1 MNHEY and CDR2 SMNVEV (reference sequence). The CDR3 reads CASSPRGLAQLGELFF. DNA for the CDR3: TGTGCCAGCAGTCCCCGGGGACTAGCCCAGTTAGGGGAGCTGTTTTTT.

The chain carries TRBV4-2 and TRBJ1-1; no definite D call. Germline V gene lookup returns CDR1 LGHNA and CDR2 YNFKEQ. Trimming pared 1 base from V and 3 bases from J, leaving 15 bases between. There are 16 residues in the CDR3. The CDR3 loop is CASSQALKVRDTEAFF. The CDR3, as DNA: TGTGCCAGCAGCCAAGCTCTGAAGGTTAGGGACACTGAAGCTTTCTTT.

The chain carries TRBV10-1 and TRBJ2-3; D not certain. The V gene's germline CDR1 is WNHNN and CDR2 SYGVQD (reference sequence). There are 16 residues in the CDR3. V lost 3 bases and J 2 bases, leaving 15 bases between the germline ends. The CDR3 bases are TGCGCCAGCAGTGATACCGACTTCTCTTACACAGATACGCAGTATTTT. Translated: CASSDTDFSYTDTQYF.

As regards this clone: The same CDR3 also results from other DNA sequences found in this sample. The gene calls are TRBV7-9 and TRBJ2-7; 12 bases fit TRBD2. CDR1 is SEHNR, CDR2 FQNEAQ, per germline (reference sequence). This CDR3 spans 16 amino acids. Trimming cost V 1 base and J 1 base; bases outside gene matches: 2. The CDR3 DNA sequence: TGTGCCAGCAGCTTAGAACTAGCGGGGGGATCCTACGAGCAGTACTTC. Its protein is CASSLELAGGSYEQYF.

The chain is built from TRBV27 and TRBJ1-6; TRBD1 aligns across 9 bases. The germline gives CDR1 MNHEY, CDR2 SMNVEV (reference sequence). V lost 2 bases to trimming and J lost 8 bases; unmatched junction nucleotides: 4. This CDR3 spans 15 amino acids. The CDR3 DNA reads TGTGCCAGCAGTTTACGTTGGGACAGGGATTCACCCCTCCACTTT. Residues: CASSLRWDRDSPLHF.

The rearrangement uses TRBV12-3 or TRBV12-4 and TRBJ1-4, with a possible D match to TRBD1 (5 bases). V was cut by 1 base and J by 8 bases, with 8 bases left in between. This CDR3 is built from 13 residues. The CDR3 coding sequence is TGTGCCAGCAGTTTAGGCCGGGGGGAAAAACTGTTTTTT. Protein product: CASSLGRGEKLFF.

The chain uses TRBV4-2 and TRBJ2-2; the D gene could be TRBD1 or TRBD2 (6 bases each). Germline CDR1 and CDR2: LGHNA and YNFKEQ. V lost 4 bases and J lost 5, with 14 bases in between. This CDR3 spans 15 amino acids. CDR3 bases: TGTGCCAGCAGCCCCAAGGGGGGCGGGACCGGGGAGCTGTTTTTT. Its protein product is CASSPKGGGTGELFF.

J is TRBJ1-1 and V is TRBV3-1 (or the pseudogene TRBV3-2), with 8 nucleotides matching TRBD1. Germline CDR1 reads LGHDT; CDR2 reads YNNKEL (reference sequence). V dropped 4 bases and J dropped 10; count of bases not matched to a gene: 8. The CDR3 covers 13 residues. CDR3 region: CASSPAGTGRAFF. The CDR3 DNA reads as TGTGCCAGCAGCCCCGCCGGGACAGGACGAGCTTTCTTT.

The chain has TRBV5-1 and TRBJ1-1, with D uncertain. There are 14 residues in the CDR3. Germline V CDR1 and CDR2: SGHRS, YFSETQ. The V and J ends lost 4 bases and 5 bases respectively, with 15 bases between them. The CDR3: CASSPDSLGTEAFF. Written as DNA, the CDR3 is TGCGCCAGCAGCCCGGACTCCCTGGGAACTGAAGCTTTCTTT.

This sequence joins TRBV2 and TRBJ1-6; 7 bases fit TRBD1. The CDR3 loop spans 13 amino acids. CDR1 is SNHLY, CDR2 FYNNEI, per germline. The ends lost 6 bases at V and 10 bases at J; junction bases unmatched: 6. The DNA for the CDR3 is TGTGCCAGCAGGGGTAGACAGGGCTCACCCCTCCACTTT. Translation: CASRGRQGSPLHF.

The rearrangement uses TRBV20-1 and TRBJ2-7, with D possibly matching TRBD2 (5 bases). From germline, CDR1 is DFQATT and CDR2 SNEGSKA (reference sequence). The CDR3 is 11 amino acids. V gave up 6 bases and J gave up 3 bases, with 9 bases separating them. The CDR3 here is CSADFSYEQYF. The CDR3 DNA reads TGCAGTGCGGACTTTAGCTACGAGCAGTACTTC.

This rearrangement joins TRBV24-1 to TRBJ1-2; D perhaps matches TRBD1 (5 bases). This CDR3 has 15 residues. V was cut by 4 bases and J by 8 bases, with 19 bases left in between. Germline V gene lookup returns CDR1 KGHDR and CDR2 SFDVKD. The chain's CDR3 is CATSDPASGRKGYTF. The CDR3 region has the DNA TGTGCCACCAGTGACCCGGCCTCAGGGAGAAAGGGCTACACCTTC.

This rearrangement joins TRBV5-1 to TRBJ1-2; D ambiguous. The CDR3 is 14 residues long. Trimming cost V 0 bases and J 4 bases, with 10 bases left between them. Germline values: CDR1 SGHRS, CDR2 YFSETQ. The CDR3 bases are TGCGCCAGCAGCTTGGATGGCAGAGTCTATGGCTACACCTTC. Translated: CASSLDGRVYGYTF.

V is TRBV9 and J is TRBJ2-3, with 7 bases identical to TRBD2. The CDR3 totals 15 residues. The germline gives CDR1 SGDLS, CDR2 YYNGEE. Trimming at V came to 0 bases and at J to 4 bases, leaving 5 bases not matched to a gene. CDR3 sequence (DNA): TGTGCCAGCAGCGTAGATCCGAGCGGGGCAGATACGCAGTATTTT. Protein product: CASSVDPSGADTQYF.

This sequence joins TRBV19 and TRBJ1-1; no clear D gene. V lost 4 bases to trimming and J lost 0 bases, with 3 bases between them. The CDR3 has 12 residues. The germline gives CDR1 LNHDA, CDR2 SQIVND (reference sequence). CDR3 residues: CASSTLNTEAFF. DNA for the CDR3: TGTGCCAGTAGTACGTTGAACACTGAAGCTTTCTTT.